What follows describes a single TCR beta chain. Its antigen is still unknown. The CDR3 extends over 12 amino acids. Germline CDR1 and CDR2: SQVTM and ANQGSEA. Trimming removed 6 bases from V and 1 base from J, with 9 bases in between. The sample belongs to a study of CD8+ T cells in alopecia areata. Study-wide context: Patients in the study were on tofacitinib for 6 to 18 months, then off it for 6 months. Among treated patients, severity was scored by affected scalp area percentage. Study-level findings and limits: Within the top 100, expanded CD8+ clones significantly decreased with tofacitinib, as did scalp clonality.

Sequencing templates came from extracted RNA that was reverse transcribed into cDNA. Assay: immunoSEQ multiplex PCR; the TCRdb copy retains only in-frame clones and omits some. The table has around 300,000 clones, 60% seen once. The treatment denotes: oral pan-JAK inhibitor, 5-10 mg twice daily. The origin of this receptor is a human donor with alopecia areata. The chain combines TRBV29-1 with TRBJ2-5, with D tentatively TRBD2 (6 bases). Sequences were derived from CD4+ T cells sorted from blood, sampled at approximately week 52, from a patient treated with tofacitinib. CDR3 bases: TGCAGCGTGGGACTGAGCCAAGAGACCCAGTACTTC. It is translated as CSVGLSQETQYF.